This T cell receptor (beta chain) was captured in a study of shared T cell receptors in the human thymus. Some clones are missing from TCRdb's copy, which holds only in-frame ones; the method was immunoSEQ multiplex PCR. The table includes about 380,000 clones, approximately 95% detected once. Germline V gene data show CDR1 as MDHEN and CDR2 as SYDVKM. The CDR3 contains 14 residues. Trimming stripped 7 bases from V and 1 base from J, with 8 bases between. The TCR comes from a human donor. Specimen: thymocytes. V usage is TRBV28 and J usage is TRBJ2-6; no reliable D call. Here the CDR3 DNA reads TGTGCCAGCACCCTTCGATCTGGGGCCAACGTCCTGACTTTC. Its protein product is CASTLRSGANVLTF.